These T cell receptor beta chains were read from a single sample in a study of blood T cell repertoires in COVID-19. Sequencing was performed with immunoSEQ multiplex PCR; in TCRdb, only in-frame clones are kept and a portion is missing. The data hold 100,000 to 150,000 clones, with around 85% observed a single time. The sequenced material came from peripheral blood. The origin of the receptors is a young man with COVID-19, enrolled during active disease. The CDR3 runs from the conserved cysteine through the conserved F or W. The D gene is left open where the match is weak. Clone size is given for some rows only: seen once, a few or many times, or a class if the clone is expanded.

abundance: .; d_gene: TRBD1; j_gene: TRBJ2-2; v_gene: TRBV10-3; CDR3aa: CAIGGQSIDTGELFF; CDR3nt: TGTGCCATTGGGGGACAGTCGATCGACACCGGGGAGCTGTTTTTT
abundance: few; d_gene: TRBD1; j_gene: TRBJ2-7; v_gene: TRBV5-6; CDR3aa: CASSLGPTGGASYEQYF; CDR3nt: TGTGCCAGCAGCTTGGGGCCGACAGGGGGCGCGTCCTACGAGCAGTACTTC
abundance: .; d_gene: TRBD1; j_gene: TRBJ1-6; v_gene: TRBV4-1; CDR3aa: CASSQDQDRGRSPLHF; CDR3nt: TGCGCCAGCAGCCAAGATCAGGACAGGGGCAGGTCACCCCTCCACTTT
abundance: .; d_gene: .; j_gene: TRBJ2-7; v_gene: TRBV2; CDR3aa: CASSDPDMARSEQYF; CDR3nt: TGTGCCAGCAGTGACCCGGACATGGCGAGGTCCGAGCAGTACTTC
abundance: medium-sized; d_gene: .; j_gene: TRBJ1-1; v_gene: TRBV5-1; CDR3aa: CASSRDNMNTEAFF; CDR3nt: TGCGCCAGCAGCCGGGACAACATGAACACTGAAGCTTTCTTT
abundance: .; d_gene: .; j_gene: TRBJ2-5; v_gene: TRBV28; CDR3aa: CASSTGGRRETQYF; CDR3nt: TGTGCCAGCAGTACCGGGGGGCGGAGGGAGACCCAGTACTTC
abundance: .; d_gene: .; j_gene: TRBJ2-7; v_gene: TRBV5-4; CDR3aa: CASSLSSYEQYF; CDR3nt: TGTGCCAGCAGCCTGAGCTCCTACGAGCAGTACTTC
abundance: .; d_gene: .; j_gene: TRBJ1-2; v_gene: TRBV7-8; CDR3aa: CASSLIRGYGYTF; CDR3nt: TGTGCCAGCAGCTTAATCCGGGGTTATGGCTACACCTTC
abundance: .; d_gene: TRBD1; j_gene: TRBJ1-4; v_gene: TRBV15; CDR3aa: CATSRDRRTGGEKLFF; CDR3nt: TGTGCCACCAGCAGAGATAGAAGAACAGGGGGCGAAAAACTGTTTTTT
abundance: .; d_gene: TRBD1; j_gene: TRBJ1-2; v_gene: TRBV28; CDR3aa: CASSLLSQGGFNYGYTF; CDR3nt: TGTGCCAGCAGTTTACTTTCCCAGGGGGGATTTAACTATGGCTACACCTTC
abundance: .; d_gene: TRBD1; j_gene: TRBJ1-1; v_gene: TRBV19; CDR3aa: CASIRQGANTEAFF; CDR3nt: TGTGCCAGTATCAGACAGGGGGCAAACACTGAAGCTTTCTTT
abundance: .; d_gene: TRBD1; j_gene: TRBJ1-1; v_gene: TRBV27; CDR3aa: CASSLYGTGGAGAFF; CDR3nt: TGTGCCAGCAGTTTATACGGGACAGGGGGCGCGGGAGCTTTCTTT
abundance: .; d_gene: .; j_gene: TRBJ1-2; v_gene: TRBV12-3/TRBV12-4; CDR3aa: CASSFIGDGYTF; CDR3nt: TGTGCCAGCAGTTTTATCGGGGATGGCTACACCTTC
abundance: .; d_gene: .; j_gene: TRBJ1-1; v_gene: TRBV5-6; CDR3aa: CASSPGHENTEAFF; CDR3nt: TGTGCCAGCAGCCCCGGACACGAGAACACTGAAGCTTTCTTT
abundance: .; d_gene: .; j_gene: TRBJ2-3; v_gene: TRBV6-5; CDR3aa: CASSYGQGWADTQYF; CDR3nt: TGTGCCAGCAGTTACGGTCAGGGCTGGGCAGATACGCAGTATTTT
abundance: .; d_gene: .; j_gene: TRBJ1-6; v_gene: TRBV25-1; CDR3aa: CASSEYREISPLHF; CDR3nt: TGTGCCAGCAGTGAATATAGGGAGATTTCACCCCTCCACTTT
abundance: few; d_gene: TRBD1; j_gene: TRBJ2-6; v_gene: TRBV2; CDR3aa: CASSGGWDRVSGANVLTF; CDR3nt: TGTGCCAGCAGCGGGGGATGGGACAGGGTCTCTGGGGCCAACGTCCTGACTTTC
abundance: .; d_gene: .; j_gene: TRBJ2-7; v_gene: TRBV5-5; CDR3aa: CASSLDSLYYEQYF; CDR3nt: TGTGCCAGCAGCTTGGACTCCCTATACTACGAGCAGTACTTC
abundance: few; d_gene: TRBD1; j_gene: TRBJ2-7; v_gene: TRBV19; CDR3aa: CASSPSATGTYEQYF; CDR3nt: TGTGCCAGTAGTCCTTCCGCGACAGGGACCTACGAGCAGTACTTC
abundance: .; d_gene: .; j_gene: TRBJ1-3; v_gene: TRBV9; CDR3aa: CASSGAGLNTIYF; CDR3nt: TGTGCCAGCAGCGGCGCAGGTCTAAACACCATATATTTT
abundance: .; d_gene: .; j_gene: TRBJ1-5; v_gene: TRBV7-9; CDR3aa: CASSPRGGGNQPQHF; CDR3nt: TGTGCCAGCAGCCCCCGGGGGGGTGGCAATCAGCCCCAGCATTTT
abundance: .; d_gene: TRBD2; j_gene: TRBJ2-7; v_gene: TRBV11-3; CDR3aa: CASSAPGGRAGYEQYF; CDR3nt: TGTGCCAGCAGTGCACCCGGCGGGAGGGCCGGATACGAGCAGTACTTC
abundance: few; d_gene: TRBD1; j_gene: TRBJ1-4; v_gene: TRBV10-3; CDR3aa: CAISESIGQGLGEKLFF; CDR3nt: TGTGCCATCAGTGAGTCTATTGGACAGGGGCTTGGTGAAAAACTGTTTTTT
abundance: once; d_gene: .; j_gene: TRBJ2-7; v_gene: TRBV7-2; CDR3aa: CASSLGGGFSYEQYF; CDR3nt: TGTGCCAGCAGCTTAGGAGGCGGGTTCTCCTACGAGCAGTACTTC
abundance: .; d_gene: .; j_gene: TRBJ1-3; v_gene: TRBV10-3; CDR3aa: CAISFGSGNTIYF; CDR3nt: TGTGCCATCAGTTTCGGCTCTGGAAACACCATATATTTT
abundance: .; d_gene: .; j_gene: TRBJ2-7; v_gene: TRBV10-3; CDR3aa: CAISAGQLYEQYF; CDR3nt: TGTGCCATCAGTGCCGGACAGCTCTACGAGCAGTACTTC
abundance: once; d_gene: TRBD1; j_gene: TRBJ2-1; v_gene: TRBV2; CDR3aa: CASRGTGPPYNEQFF; CDR3nt: TGTGCCAGCAGGGGGACAGGGCCACCTTACAATGAGCAGTTCTTC
abundance: .; d_gene: TRBD1; j_gene: TRBJ1-1; v_gene: TRBV28; CDR3aa: CASRSQGAGNTEAFF; CDR3nt: TGTGCCAGCAGATCACAGGGGGCTGGGAACACTGAAGCTTTCTTT
abundance: .; d_gene: TRBD1; j_gene: TRBJ1-5; v_gene: TRBV28; CDR3aa: CASSPQGSRVGNQPQHF; CDR3nt: TGTGCCAGCAGTCCACAGGGGAGCAGGGTTGGCAATCAGCCCCAGCATTTT
abundance: .; d_gene: .; j_gene: TRBJ2-5; v_gene: TRBV11-2; CDR3aa: CASSFSGEETQYF; CDR3nt: TGTGCCAGCAGCTTTTCAGGGGAAGAGACCCAGTACTTC
abundance: few; d_gene: TRBD2; j_gene: TRBJ2-1; v_gene: TRBV9; CDR3aa: CASSPRDYAYNEQFF; CDR3nt: TGTGCCAGCAGCCCTCGGGACTATGCCTACAATGAGCAGTTCTTC
abundance: .; d_gene: TRBD1; j_gene: TRBJ2-3; v_gene: TRBV9; CDR3aa: CASSPETGATDTQYF; CDR3nt: TGTGCCAGCAGTCCCGAGACAGGGGCCACAGATACGCAGTATTTT
abundance: .; d_gene: TRBD2; j_gene: TRBJ2-1; v_gene: TRBV7-8; CDR3aa: CASSPIAGLSYNEQFF; CDR3nt: TGTGCCAGCAGCCCTATAGCGGGACTCTCCTACAATGAGCAGTTCTTC
abundance: .; d_gene: .; j_gene: TRBJ1-2; v_gene: TRBV5-6; CDR3aa: CASSLVPANYGYTF; CDR3nt: TGTGCCAGCAGCTTGGTACCAGCTAACTATGGCTACACCTTC
abundance: .; d_gene: TRBD2; j_gene: TRBJ2-5; v_gene: TRBV5-4; CDR3aa: CASSLRLAGRETQYF; CDR3nt: TGTGCCAGCAGCTTACGACTAGCGGGGAGAGAGACCCAGTACTTC
abundance: .; d_gene: .; j_gene: TRBJ2-3; v_gene: TRBV7-2; CDR3aa: CASSLAGHGTDTQYF; CDR3nt: TGTGCCAGCAGCTTAGCGGGCCACGGAACAGATACGCAGTATTTT
abundance: .; d_gene: TRBD1; j_gene: TRBJ1-3; v_gene: TRBV7-2; CDR3aa: CASSLGQPPRNTIYF; CDR3nt: TGTGCCAGCAGCTTGGGACAGCCTCCCCGAAACACCATATATTTT
abundance: .; d_gene: .; j_gene: TRBJ2-3; v_gene: TRBV7-6; CDR3aa: CASSLGAGSGRDTQYF; CDR3nt: TGTGCCAGCAGCTTAGGGGCGGGATCGGGCCGCGATACGCAGTATTTT
abundance: .; d_gene: TRBD1; j_gene: TRBJ1-1; v_gene: TRBV5-6; CDR3aa: CASSLATGLAFF; CDR3nt: TGTGCCAGCAGCTTGGCGACAGGGCTAGCTTTCTTT
abundance: .; d_gene: .; j_gene: TRBJ2-7; v_gene: TRBV27; CDR3aa: CASSLLMNSEQYF; CDR3nt: TGTGCCAGCAGTTTACTGATGAACTCCGAGCAGTACTTC
abundance: .; d_gene: .; j_gene: TRBJ1-1; v_gene: TRBV19; CDR3aa: CASSISGRQNTEAFF; CDR3nt: TGTGCCAGTAGTATTTCAGGGCGCCAGAACACTGAAGCTTTCTTT
abundance: .; d_gene: .; j_gene: TRBJ2-7; v_gene: TRBV25-1; CDR3aa: CASSEVNRDEQYF; CDR3nt: TGTGCCAGCAGTGAAGTCAACAGGGACGAGCAGTACTTC
abundance: few; d_gene: .; j_gene: TRBJ1-6; v_gene: TRBV11-3; CDR3aa: CASSSPRADYNSPLHF; CDR3nt: TGTGCCAGCAGCTCCCCCAGGGCAGACTATAATTCACCCCTCCACTTT
abundance: .; d_gene: TRBD1; j_gene: TRBJ2-7; v_gene: TRBV24-1; CDR3aa: CATSDPGTGRNEQYF; CDR3nt: TGTGCCACCAGTGACCCCGGGACAGGGAGGAACGAGCAGTACTTC
abundance: few; d_gene: .; j_gene: TRBJ1-5; v_gene: TRBV18; CDR3aa: CASSPGGTLGSQPQHF; CDR3nt: TGTGCCAGCTCACCCGGAGGAACCCTCGGAAGCCAGCCCCAGCATTTT
abundance: .; d_gene: .; j_gene: TRBJ2-1; v_gene: TRBV4-2; CDR3aa: CASSQTPADSNEQFF; CDR3nt: TGTGCCAGCAGCCAGACCCCGGCGGATAGCAATGAGCAGTTCTTC
abundance: .; d_gene: TRBD1; j_gene: TRBJ1-2; v_gene: TRBV10-3; CDR3aa: CAIRPGQGDYGYTF; CDR3nt: TGTGCCATCAGACCGGGACAGGGGGACTATGGCTACACCTTC
abundance: .; d_gene: .; j_gene: TRBJ1-6; v_gene: TRBV28; CDR3aa: CASSFGGGNSPLHF; CDR3nt: TGTGCCAGCAGTTTTGGGGGGGGAAATTCACCCCTCCACTTT
abundance: .; d_gene: .; j_gene: TRBJ1-2; v_gene: TRBV4-2; CDR3aa: CASSQDFEGAYGYTF; CDR3nt: TGTGCCAGCAGCCAAGATTTTGAAGGGGCGTATGGCTACACCTTC
abundance: once; d_gene: .; j_gene: TRBJ2-7; v_gene: TRBV21-1; CDR3aa: CASSKGIGDEQYF; CDR3nt: TGTGCCAGCAGCAAAGGGATCGGGGACGAGCAGTACTTC
abundance: .; d_gene: .; j_gene: TRBJ2-7; v_gene: TRBV30; CDR3aa: CAWSVSYEQYF; CDR3nt: TGTGCCTGGAGTGTATCATACGAGCAGTACTTC
abundance: .; d_gene: .; j_gene: TRBJ2-7; v_gene: TRBV6-5; CDR3aa: CASIRYGYEQYF; CDR3nt: TGTGCCAGCATACGGTACGGCTACGAGCAGTACTTC
abundance: once; d_gene: .; j_gene: TRBJ1-2; v_gene: TRBV14; CDR3aa: CASSLDSNYGYTF; CDR3nt: TGTGCCAGCAGCCTGGACAGTAACTATGGCTACACCTTC